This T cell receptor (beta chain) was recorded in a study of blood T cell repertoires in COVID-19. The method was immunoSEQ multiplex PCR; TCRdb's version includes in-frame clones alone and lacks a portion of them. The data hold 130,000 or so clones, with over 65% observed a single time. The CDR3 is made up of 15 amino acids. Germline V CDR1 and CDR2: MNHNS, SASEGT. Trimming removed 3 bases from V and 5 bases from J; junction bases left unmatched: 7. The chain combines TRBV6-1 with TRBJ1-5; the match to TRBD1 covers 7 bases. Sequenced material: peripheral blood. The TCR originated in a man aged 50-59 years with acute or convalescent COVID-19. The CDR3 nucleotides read TGTGCCAGCAGTGAGCAGACAGGGACGGATCAGCCCCAGCATTTT. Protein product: CASSEQTGTDQPQHF.